This T cell receptor (beta chain) originates from a study of cytomegalovirus exposure and HLA in healthy donors. Findings and limits, study-wide: Cytomegalovirus status, reportedly, was diagnosed with high specificity and sensitivity by the classifier.

As for this clone: The antigen is unknown.

The study ran its PCR with 60 Vbeta and 13 Jbeta primers. Repertoires were generated with immunoSEQ multiplex PCR, while TCRdb's copy carries only in-frame clones and drops some. The repertoire holds around 120,000 clones, with about 80% as singletons. The CDR3 length is 15 residues. The germline gives CDR1 LNHDA, CDR2 SQIVND (reference sequence). Sequenced: PBMCs. J is TRBJ2-7 and V is TRBV19; the match to TRBD2 covers 8 bases. The source is a male donor in good health and CMV-seronegative. CDR3 region: CAPRTSKENPYEQYF. CDR3 in DNA: TGTGCTCCGAGGACTAGCAAGGAAAACCCCTACGAGCAGTACTTC.